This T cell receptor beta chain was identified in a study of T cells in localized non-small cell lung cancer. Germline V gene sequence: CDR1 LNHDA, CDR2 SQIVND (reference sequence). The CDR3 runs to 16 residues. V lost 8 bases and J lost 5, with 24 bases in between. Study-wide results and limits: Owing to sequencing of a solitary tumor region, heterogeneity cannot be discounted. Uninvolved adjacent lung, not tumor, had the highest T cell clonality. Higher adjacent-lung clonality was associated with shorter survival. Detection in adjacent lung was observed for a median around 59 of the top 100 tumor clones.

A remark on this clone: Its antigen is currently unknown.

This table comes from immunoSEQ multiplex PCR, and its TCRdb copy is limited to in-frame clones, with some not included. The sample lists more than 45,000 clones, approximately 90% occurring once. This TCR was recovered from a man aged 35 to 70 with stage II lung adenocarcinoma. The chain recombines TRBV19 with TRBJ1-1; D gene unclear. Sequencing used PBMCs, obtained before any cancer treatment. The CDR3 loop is CASSPHMSTDDTEAFF. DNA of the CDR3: TGTGCCAGTTCACCCCATATGTCCACAGACGATACTGAAGCTTTCTTT. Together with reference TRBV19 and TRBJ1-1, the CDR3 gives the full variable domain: DGGITQSPKYLFRKEGQNVTLSCEQNLNHDAMYWYRQDPGQGLRLIYYSQIVNDFQKGDIAEGYSVSREKKESFPLTVTSAQKNPTAFYLCASSPHMSTDDTEAFFGQGTRLTVV.